The clone carrying this TCR beta chain is a singleton in its sample. Its cognate antigen is unknown. Germline CDR1 and CDR2: MNHNY and SVGAGI (reference sequence). This CDR3 has 13 residues. V was clipped by 4 bases and J by 4 bases, with 10 bases between them. The data were obtained in a study of shared clonotypes between healthy human individuals. Data came from immunoSEQ multiplex PCR; TCRdb stores just in-frame clones and leaves some out. This table has some 380,000 clones, about 97% appearing once. Broader study findings: Naive subsets usually exceeded memory subsets in estimated richness.

This clonotype was sampled from a man aged 25 to 40 in good health. The gene calls are TRBV6-6 and TRBJ1-2, with no clear D. Input material: memory CD8+ T cells sorted from blood. Subset defined: CD45RO+ cells pooled with CCR7-negative TemRA cells. CDR3 loop: CASSSREGYGYTF. CDR3 nucleotides: TGTGCCAGCAGTTCTAGGGAAGGCTATGGCTACACCTTC.